Listed below are T cell receptor beta chains from one sample, sequenced in a study of Ad26.COV2.S vaccination and SARS-CoV-2 variants. Sequencing was performed with immunoSEQ multiplex PCR; in TCRdb, only in-frame clones are kept and a portion is missing. The sample consists of some 350,000 clones, roughly 85% of them appearing once. The starting material was peripheral blood, obtained in a trial of Ad26.COV2.S vaccine versus placebo. These receptors all stem from a person aged 18-65 years who received the Ad26.COV2.S COVID-19 vaccine or a placebo. Both conserved end residues are part of each CDR3. Each record gives: clone size, D gene, V gene, J gene, CDR3 DNA, CDR3 protein. D genes are given only for firm matches. A row's size may be missing; if present it is once, few, many or a size class.

size: .; D: TRBD2; V: TRBV29-1; J: TRBJ2-2; DNA: TGCAGCGTCGCCGGGACTAGCGCTACCGGGGAGCTGTTTTTT; CDR3: CSVAGTSATGELFF
size: .; D: TRBD1; V: TRBV19; J: TRBJ1-2; DNA: TGTGCCAGTAGTATGAACAGGGGGCCCGACTATGGCTACACCTTC; CDR3: CASSMNRGPDYGYTF
size: .; D: TRBD2; V: TRBV6-2/TRBV6-3; J: TRBJ2-5; DNA: TGTGCCAGCAGTAGTAGCGGGAGTTTTGAGACCCAGTACTTC; CDR3: CASSSSGSFETQYF
size: few; D: .; V: TRBV24-1; J: TRBJ2-1; DNA: TGTGCCACCAGTGCGAAGGGACGGATTAACAATGAGCAGTTCTTC; CDR3: CATSAKGRINNEQFF
size: .; D: .; V: TRBV2; J: TRBJ2-2; DNA: TGTGCCAGCACTAGGGACCCCGGGGAGCTGTTTTTT; CDR3: CASTRDPGELFF
size: .; D: .; V: TRBV18; J: TRBJ1-2; DNA: TGTGCCAGCTCACCTTCTTCACCGTCGGGGGCGATATATGGCTACACCTTC; CDR3: CASSPSSPSGAIYGYTF
size: .; D: .; V: TRBV2; J: TRBJ2-2; DNA: TGTGCCAGCCGAACCGGGACGGTTACCGGGGAGCTGTTTTTT; CDR3: CASRTGTVTGELFF
size: .; D: TRBD2; V: TRBV11-2; J: TRBJ2-1; DNA: TGTGCCAGCAGCAAGGGACTAGCGGGAAACCCGGGGTTCTTC; CDR3: CASSKGLAGNPGFF
size: .; D: .; V: TRBV5-1; J: TRBJ2-2; DNA: TGCGCCAGCAGCTCGGACACCGGGGAGCTGTTTTTT; CDR3: CASSSDTGELFF
size: few; D: .; V: TRBV5-1; J: TRBJ1-2; DNA: TGCGCCAGCAGCCCGAACCGGTGGTGGGGCTACACCTTC; CDR3: CASSPNRWWGYTF
size: .; D: .; V: TRBV6-5; J: TRBJ2-2; DNA: TGTGCCAGTGCCTTAAACTCGGCGCACACCGGGGAGCTGTTTTTT; CDR3: CASALNSAHTGELFF
size: .; D: TRBD2; V: TRBV10-1; J: TRBJ2-7; DNA: TGCGCCAGCAGCACTAGCGGGAGCTCCTACGAGCAGTACTTC; CDR3: CASSTSGSSYEQYF
size: many; D: .; V: TRBV7-9; J: TRBJ2-7; DNA: TGTGCCAGCAGCCAGCAGACCTACGAGCAGTACTTC; CDR3: CASSQQTYEQYF
size: .; D: TRBD2; V: TRBV6-6; J: TRBJ2-7; DNA: TGTGCCAGCAGCTTCCTCGTGGTAGCGGGGGCCCAACCCTCCTACGAGCAGTACTTC; CDR3: CASSFLVVAGAQPSYEQYF
size: .; D: TRBD2; V: TRBV5-4; J: TRBJ2-3; DNA: TGTGCCAGCAGCGAACTCCTAGCGGGGGGAAGCACAGATACGCAGTATTTT; CDR3: CASSELLAGGSTDTQYF
size: .; D: .; V: TRBV5-5; J: TRBJ2-2; DNA: TGTGCCAGCAGCTTTACGTCTTCCGGGGAGCTGTTTTTT; CDR3: CASSFTSSGELFF
size: .; D: .; V: TRBV11-3; J: TRBJ2-2; DNA: TGTGCCAGCGGCAGGGGCAGAACCGGGGAGCTGTTTTTT; CDR3: CASGRGRTGELFF
size: few; D: TRBD2; V: TRBV27; J: TRBJ2-1; DNA: TGTGCCAGCAGTTTAGCGGGAGCCGTTTACAATGAGCAGTTCTTC; CDR3: CASSLAGAVYNEQFF
size: .; D: TRBD1; V: TRBV6-5; J: TRBJ1-2; DNA: TGTGCCAGCAGGCAGGGGGCGCGGTATGGCTACACCTTC; CDR3: CASRQGARYGYTF
size: once; D: .; V: TRBV5-4; J: TRBJ1-6; DNA: TGTGCCAGCAGCTTAGGGGGGTCTGGGTCACCCCTCCACTTT; CDR3: CASSLGGSGSPLHF
size: .; D: TRBD1; V: TRBV18; J: TRBJ1-6; DNA: TGTGCCAGCTCACCACCGACAGGGGATAATTCACCCCTCCACTTT; CDR3: CASSPPTGDNSPLHF
size: once; D: TRBD1; V: TRBV29-1; J: TRBJ1-2; DNA: TGCAGCGTTGGCATGGACAGGGCTTCCTATGGCTACACCTTC; CDR3: CSVGMDRASYGYTF
size: .; D: .; V: TRBV30; J: TRBJ1-6; DNA: TGTGCCTGGAATCCAAGGGATTCACCCCTCCACTTT; CDR3: CAWNPRDSPLHF
size: few; D: TRBD1; V: TRBV2; J: TRBJ1-5; DNA: TGTGCCAGCACAGGGGGCGTCAGTCAGCCCCAGCATTTT; CDR3: CASTGGVSQPQHF
size: .; D: .; V: TRBV27; J: TRBJ2-1; DNA: TGTGCCAGCAGTTTAGCGGGACCGGATATTTCGGATGAGCAGTTCTTC; CDR3: CASSLAGPDISDEQFF
size: .; D: TRBD2; V: TRBV18; J: TRBJ2-1; DNA: TGTGCCAGCTCACCATTCCTAGCGGATCCCACCCGGAGCAATGAGCAGTTCTTC; CDR3: CASSPFLADPTRSNEQFF
size: .; D: TRBD1; V: TRBV6-5; J: TRBJ2-7; DNA: TGTGCCAGCACTCCCGGGACAGGGGGCTGGGACGAGCAGTACTTC; CDR3: CASTPGTGGWDEQYF
size: .; D: .; V: TRBV18; J: TRBJ1-6; DNA: TGTGCCAGCTCCCCAAGCCATAATTCACCCCTCCACTTT; CDR3: CASSPSHNSPLHF
size: .; D: .; V: TRBV7-2; J: TRBJ1-2; DNA: TGTGCCAGCAGCTTAGCGTCTCGACAGAATGGCTACACCTTC; CDR3: CASSLASRQNGYTF
size: .; D: TRBD1; V: TRBV29-1; J: TRBJ2-1; DNA: TGCAGCGTTGGGGACAGGGGCTACAATGAGCAGTTCTTC; CDR3: CSVGDRGYNEQFF
size: .; D: .; V: TRBV20-1; J: TRBJ2-1; DNA: TGCAGTGGGAACAGCTACAATGAGCAGTTCTTC; CDR3: CSGNSYNEQFF
size: .; D: TRBD2; V: TRBV7-9; J: TRBJ2-3; DNA: TGTGCCAGCAGCTTAAAAGCGGGGGGCGAGGCAGATACGCAGTATTTT; CDR3: CASSLKAGGEADTQYF
size: .; D: .; V: TRBV21-1; J: TRBJ2-7; DNA: TGTGCCAGCAGCAAAAATCAGCAGGGGAGGGACGAGCAGTACTTC; CDR3: CASSKNQQGRDEQYF
size: once; D: TRBD2; V: TRBV7-9; J: TRBJ2-5; DNA: TGTGCCAGCAGCTTAGGTAGCGGGGGGGAGCAAGAGACCCAGTACTTC; CDR3: CASSLGSGGEQETQYF
size: .; D: .; V: TRBV12-5; J: TRBJ2-1; DNA: TGTGCTAGCAAAATCGCAGGGGACGCTGAGCAGTTCTTC; CDR3: CASKIAGDAEQFF
size: .; D: .; V: TRBV29-1; J: TRBJ2-3; DNA: TGCAGCGTTCGGACGGGAAACACAGATACGCAGTATTTT; CDR3: CSVRTGNTDTQYF
size: .; D: .; V: TRBV5-4; J: TRBJ2-7; DNA: TGTGCCAGCAGCTTGGCCGAAATGGGGCCGGCCTACGAGCAGTACTTC; CDR3: CASSLAEMGPAYEQYF
size: .; D: .; V: TRBV28; J: TRBJ1-4; DNA: TGTGCCAGCTCACTCGGGGCAACTAATGAAAAACTGTTTTTT; CDR3: CASSLGATNEKLFF
size: .; D: TRBD2; V: TRBV15; J: TRBJ2-5; DNA: TGTGCCACCTCCTCTCAGCGCGGGAGGTGGGAGACCCAGTACTTC; CDR3: CATSSQRGRWETQYF
size: .; D: TRBD1; V: TRBV19; J: TRBJ1-1; DNA: TGTGCCAGTTCCCCGGGACAGGGTGTCGGAAACACTGAAGCTTTCTTT; CDR3: CASSPGQGVGNTEAFF
size: .; D: TRBD1; V: TRBV28; J: TRBJ2-7; DNA: TGTGCCAGCAGAACTGGACAGGGATTAATATACGAGCAGTACTTC; CDR3: CASRTGQGLIYEQYF
size: .; D: .; V: TRBV7-2; J: TRBJ2-2; DNA: TGTGCCAGCAGCTTAGTCAGTCAAGCCGCGAACACCGGGGAGCTGTTTTTT; CDR3: CASSLVSQAANTGELFF
size: .; D: TRBD1; V: TRBV3-1/TRBV3-2; J: TRBJ1-6; DNA: TGTGCCAGCAGCCTTCGACAGGGCTCAACCCCTAATTCACCCCTCCACTTT; CDR3: CASSLRQGSTPNSPLHF
size: .; D: TRBD2; V: TRBV13; J: TRBJ2-1; DNA: TGTGCCAGCAGTCTTGGGACTAGCCGAAACAATGAGCAGTTCTTC; CDR3: CASSLGTSRNNEQFF
size: few; D: .; V: TRBV5-1; J: TRBJ1-1; DNA: TGCGCCAGCGCCCAGGAGGTCCACACTGAAGCTTTCTTT; CDR3: CASAQEVHTEAFF
size: .; D: .; V: TRBV11-2; J: TRBJ1-5; DNA: TGTGCCAGCAGCTTAGCGGGTCAAAACAATCAGCCCCAGCATTTT; CDR3: CASSLAGQNNQPQHF
size: .; D: .; V: TRBV4-1; J: TRBJ2-1; DNA: TGCGCCAGCAGCCAAAATCTGCGGACTGACCTTGAGCAGTTCTTC; CDR3: CASSQNLRTDLEQFF